This T cell receptor (beta chain) is drawn from a study of T-cell reconstitution after alpha-beta-depleted transplantation in children. Germline V gives CDR1 SGHKS, CDR2 YYEKEE (reference sequence). V gave up 0 bases and J gave up 0 bases, with 10 bases separating them. The CDR3 has 17 residues. Using unique molecular identifiers, the investigators prepared the TCRbeta library. TCRdb independently ran MiXCR on the PCR reads; one entry per CDR3 protein. The sample lists almost 600,000 distinct CDR3 sequences; 25% to 30% were seen once. The TCR comes from a boy in the first two years of life with Wiskott-Aldrich syndrome, due to receive a stem cell transplant. The rearrangement joins TRBV5-5 to TRBJ2-6; D ambiguous. The specimen was PBMCs, collected before TCRalphabeta/CD19-depleted stem cell transplant. The CDR3 reads CASSLGTFGSGANVLTF. In DNA, the CDR3 is TGTGCCAGCAGCTTGGGGACGTTCGGCTCTGGGGCCAACGTCCTGACTTTC.